What follows is one TCR beta chain and its context. This record comes from a study of T cells in Graves' hyperthyroidism and ophthalmopathy. Those patients with uncontrolled infection, other autoimmune disease, pregnancy or lactation were excluded. Trimming removed 4 bases from V and 9 bases from J, with 9 bases in between. Germline V lookup: CDR1 GTSNPN, CDR2 SVGIG (reference sequence). The CDR3 has 10 amino acids. Researchers took RNA transcripts and amplified the TCR beta CDR3 regions from them. When the TCR CDR3 underwent first-round RT-PCR, the HTBI primer set was used. TCRdb fed the multiplex PCR reads into MiXCR, producing one record per CDR3 protein. The table lists around 300,000 distinct CDR3 sequences, roughly 15% of them singletons, with roughly 31% in the top ten.

Material: blood. The TCR was taken from a woman aged 50 to 60 with Graves' hyperthyroidism that later progressed to Graves' ophthalmopathy. The rearrangement uses TRBV30 and TRBJ2-5; D not resolved. The CDR3 here is CAWIMRAQYF. Here the CDR3 DNA reads TGTGCCTGGATTATGCGCGCCCAGTACTTC.